The following is a T cell receptor beta chain sequence with its context. This specimen comes from a study of blood T cell repertoires in COVID-19. Across the study: Sources were T cells, B-cell-depleted T cells, or PBMCs; the material itself was cDNA or gDNA.

This CDR3 has 18 residues. Trimming removed 0 bases from V and 0 bases from J; junction bases left unmatched: 7. CDR1 and CDR2 from the germline V gene are SGHDN and FVKESK. In the original processing: How many nucleated cells were present was estimated from reference gene primer amplification. Profiled with immunoSEQ multiplex PCR; TCRdb holds only in-frame clones, not every one. V and J calls and clone size are copied from that table; D and trimming were computed from the DNA. The sample has tens of thousands of clones, roughly 84% seen once. This sequence was found in a man aged 50-59 years with acute or convalescent COVID-19. The chain links TRBV14 to TRBJ1-1; TRBD1 matches 10 bases. Sequencing was performed on peripheral blood. CDR3: CASSQETGGLGMNTEAFF. DNA of the CDR3: TGTGCCAGCAGCCAAGAGACAGGGGGCCTGGGGATGAACACTGAAGCTTTCTTT.